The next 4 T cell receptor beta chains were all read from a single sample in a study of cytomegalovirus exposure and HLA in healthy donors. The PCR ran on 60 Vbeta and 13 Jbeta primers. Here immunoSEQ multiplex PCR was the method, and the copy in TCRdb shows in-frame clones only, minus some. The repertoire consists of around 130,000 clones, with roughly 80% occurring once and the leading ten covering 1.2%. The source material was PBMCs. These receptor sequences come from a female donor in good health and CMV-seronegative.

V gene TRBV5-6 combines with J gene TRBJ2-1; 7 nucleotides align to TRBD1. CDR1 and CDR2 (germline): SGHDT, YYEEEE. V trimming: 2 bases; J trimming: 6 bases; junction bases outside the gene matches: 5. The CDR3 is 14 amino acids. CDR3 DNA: TGTGCCAGCAGCTTAAAGAGGGACAGCAATGAGCAGTTCTTC. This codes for CASSLKRDSNEQFF.

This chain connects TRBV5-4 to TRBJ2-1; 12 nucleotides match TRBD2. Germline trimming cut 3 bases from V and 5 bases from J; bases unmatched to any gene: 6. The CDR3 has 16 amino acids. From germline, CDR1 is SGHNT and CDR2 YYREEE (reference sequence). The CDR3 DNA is TGTGCCAGCAGCTGGACTAGCGGGACGTATGACAATGAGCAGTTCTTC. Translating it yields CASSWTSGTYDNEQFF.

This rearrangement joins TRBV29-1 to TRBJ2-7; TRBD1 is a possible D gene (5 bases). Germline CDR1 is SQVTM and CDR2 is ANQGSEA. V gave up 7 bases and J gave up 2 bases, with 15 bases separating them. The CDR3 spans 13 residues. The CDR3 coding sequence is TGCAGCGCCTTGGACATATTGGCCTACGAGCAGTACTTC. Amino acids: CSALDILAYEQYF.

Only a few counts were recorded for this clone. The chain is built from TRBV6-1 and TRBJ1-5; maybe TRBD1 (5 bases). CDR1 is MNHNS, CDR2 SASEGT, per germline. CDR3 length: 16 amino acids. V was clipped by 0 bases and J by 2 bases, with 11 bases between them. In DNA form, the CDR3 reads TGTGCCAGCAGTGAAGCGGAGGGACCAGGCAATCAGCCCCAGCATTTT. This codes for CASSEAEGPGNQPQHF.